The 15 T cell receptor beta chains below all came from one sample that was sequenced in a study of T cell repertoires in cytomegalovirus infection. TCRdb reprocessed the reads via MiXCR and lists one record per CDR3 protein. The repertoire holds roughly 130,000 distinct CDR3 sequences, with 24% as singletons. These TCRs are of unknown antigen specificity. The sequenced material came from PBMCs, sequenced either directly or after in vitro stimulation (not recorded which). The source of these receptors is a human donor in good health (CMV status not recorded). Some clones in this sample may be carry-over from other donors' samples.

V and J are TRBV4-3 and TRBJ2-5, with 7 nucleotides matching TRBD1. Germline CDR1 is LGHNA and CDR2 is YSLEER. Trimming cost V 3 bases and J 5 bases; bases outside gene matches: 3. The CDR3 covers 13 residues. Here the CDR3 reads CASSHGRGETQYF. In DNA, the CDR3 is TGCGCCAGCAGCCACGGCAGGGGGGAGACCCAGTACTTC.

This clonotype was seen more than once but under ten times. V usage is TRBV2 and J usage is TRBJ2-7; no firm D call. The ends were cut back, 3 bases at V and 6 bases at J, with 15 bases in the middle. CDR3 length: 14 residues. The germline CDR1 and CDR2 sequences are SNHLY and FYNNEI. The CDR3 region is CASSERRISGEQYF. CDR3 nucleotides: TGTGCCAGCAGTGAGAGGCGGATATCGGGCGAGCAGTACTTC.

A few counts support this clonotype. Here the CDR3 DNA reads TGTGCCAGCAGTAAACAGGGGAACACTGAAGCTTTCTTT. Protein product: CASSKQGNTEAFF. The chain links TRBV2 to TRBJ1-1; D is perhaps TRBD1 (6 bases). The V end was cut by 5 bases, the J end by 1 base, with 8 bases between. The CDR3 spans 13 residues. CDR1 SNHLY and CDR2 FYNNEI come from the germline V gene.

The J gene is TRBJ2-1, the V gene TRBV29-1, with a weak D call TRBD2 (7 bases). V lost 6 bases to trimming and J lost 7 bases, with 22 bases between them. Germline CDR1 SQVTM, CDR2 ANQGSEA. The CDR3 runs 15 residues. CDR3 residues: CSVQKLRGLGNEQFF. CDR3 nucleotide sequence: TGCAGCGTCCAAAAGCTGCGGGGGCTAGGGAATGAGCAGTTCTTC.

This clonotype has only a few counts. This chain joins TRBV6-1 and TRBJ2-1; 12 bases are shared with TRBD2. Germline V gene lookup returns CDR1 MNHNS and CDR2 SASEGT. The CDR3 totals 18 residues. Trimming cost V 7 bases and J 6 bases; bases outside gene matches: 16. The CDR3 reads CASTALAGGRRQGNEQFF. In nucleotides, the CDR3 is TGTGCCAGCACTGCACTAGCGGGAGGACGTCGACAGGGCAATGAGCAGTTCTTC.

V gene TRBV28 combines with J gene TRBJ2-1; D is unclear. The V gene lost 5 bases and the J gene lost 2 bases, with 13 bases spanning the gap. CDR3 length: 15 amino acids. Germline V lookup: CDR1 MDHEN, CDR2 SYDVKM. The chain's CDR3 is CASSPSPGTYNEQFF. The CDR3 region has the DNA TGTGCCAGCAGTCCTTCCCCGGGTACCTACAATGAGCAGTTCTTC.

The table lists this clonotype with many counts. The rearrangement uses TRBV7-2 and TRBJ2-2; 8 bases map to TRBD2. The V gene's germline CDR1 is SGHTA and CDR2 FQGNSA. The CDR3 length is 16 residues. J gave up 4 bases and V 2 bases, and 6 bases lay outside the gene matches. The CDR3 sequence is CASSLRLAYITGELFF. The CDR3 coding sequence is TGTGCCAGCAGCTTAAGACTAGCGTACATCACCGGGGAGCTGTTTTTT.

The CDR3: CASSFRGTGSSYNEQFF. CDR3 sequence (DNA): TGCGCCAGCAGCTTCAGGGGAACAGGGTCCTCCTACAATGAGCAGTTCTTC. This rearrangement joins TRBV5-1 to TRBJ2-1, with D perhaps TRBD1 (6 bases). CDR1 and CDR2 from the germline V gene are SGHRS and YFSETQ. Between the trimmed V and J ends, which lost 2 bases and 0 bases, there was a span of 15 bases. The CDR3 runs to 17 residues. The full variable domain, its missing parts supplied by reference TRBV5-1 and TRBJ2-1, is KAGVTQTPRYLIKTRGQQVTLSCSPISGHRSVSWYQQTPGQGLQFLFEYFSETQRNKGNFPGRFSGRQFSNSRSEMNVSTLELGDSALYLCASSFRGTGSSYNEQFFGPGTRLTVL.

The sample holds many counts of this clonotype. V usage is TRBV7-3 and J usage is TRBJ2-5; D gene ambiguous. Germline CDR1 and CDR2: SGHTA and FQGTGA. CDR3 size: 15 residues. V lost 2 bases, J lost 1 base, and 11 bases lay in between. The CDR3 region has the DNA TGTGCCAGCAGCTTAGGGCCGGGCATCCAAGAGACCCAGTACTTC. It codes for CASSLGPGIQETQYF.

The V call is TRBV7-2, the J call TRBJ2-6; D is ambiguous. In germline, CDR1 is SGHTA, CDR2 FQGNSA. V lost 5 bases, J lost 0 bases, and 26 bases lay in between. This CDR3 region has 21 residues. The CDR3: CASSHYPPRRSHDSGANVLTF. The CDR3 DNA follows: TGTGCCAGCAGCCACTACCCTCCCCGACGGAGCCACGACTCTGGGGCCAACGTCCTGACTTTC.

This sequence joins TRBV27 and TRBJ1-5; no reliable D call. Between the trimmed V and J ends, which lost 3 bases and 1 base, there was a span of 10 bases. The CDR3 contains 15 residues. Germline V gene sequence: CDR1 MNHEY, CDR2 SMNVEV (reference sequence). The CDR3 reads CASSFDSRSNQPQHF. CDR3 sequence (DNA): TGTGCCAGCAGTTTCGATTCCCGAAGCAATCAGCCCCAGCATTTT.

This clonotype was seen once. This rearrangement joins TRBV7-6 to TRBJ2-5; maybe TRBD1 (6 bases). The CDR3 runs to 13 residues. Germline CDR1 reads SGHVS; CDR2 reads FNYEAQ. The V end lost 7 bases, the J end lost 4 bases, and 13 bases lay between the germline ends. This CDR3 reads CASTPLGGETQYF. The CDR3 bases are TGTGCCAGCACACCTCTAGGGGGAGAGACCCAGTACTTC.

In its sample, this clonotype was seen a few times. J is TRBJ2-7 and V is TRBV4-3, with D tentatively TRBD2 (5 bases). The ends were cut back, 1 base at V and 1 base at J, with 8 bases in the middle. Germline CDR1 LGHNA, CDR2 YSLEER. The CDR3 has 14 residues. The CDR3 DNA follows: TGCGCCAGCAGCCAAGTCGAGGGATCCTACGAGCAGTACTTC. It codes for CASSQVEGSYEQYF.

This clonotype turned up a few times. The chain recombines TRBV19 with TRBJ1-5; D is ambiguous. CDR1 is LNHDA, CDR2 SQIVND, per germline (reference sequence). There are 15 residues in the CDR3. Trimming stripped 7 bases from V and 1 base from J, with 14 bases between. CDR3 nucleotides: TGTGCCAGTATCCCCGGCAGTGGCAGCAATCAGCCCCAGCATTTT. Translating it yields CASIPGSGSNQPQHF. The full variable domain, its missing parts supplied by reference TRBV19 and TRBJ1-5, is DGGITQSPKYLFRKEGQNVTLSCEQNLNHDAMYWYRQDPGQGLRLIYYSQIVNDFQKGDIAEGYSVSREKKESFPLTVTSAQKNPTAFYLCASIPGSGSNQPQHFGDGTRLSIL.

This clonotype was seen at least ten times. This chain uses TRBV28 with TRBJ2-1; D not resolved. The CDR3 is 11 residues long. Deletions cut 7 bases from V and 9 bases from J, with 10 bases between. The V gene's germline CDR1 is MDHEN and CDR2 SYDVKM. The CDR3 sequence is CASTVGIEQFF. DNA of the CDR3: TGTGCCAGCACAGTGGGAATTGAGCAGTTCTTC.